A selection of T cell receptor beta chains follows, all from one sample in a study of blood T cell repertoires in COVID-19. Here immunoSEQ multiplex PCR was the method, and the copy in TCRdb shows in-frame clones only, minus some. The table records 290,000 or so clones, approximately 78% of them present only once. Material for sequencing was PBMCs or T cells enriched from blood (not recorded which). These receptor sequences come from a man aged 35-49 years who had been exposed to COVID-19. Both conserved end residues are part of each CDR3. The order of the fields is CDR3 DNA, CDR3 protein, clone size, J gene, D gene, V gene. D genes are given only for firm matches. Where a row states a size, it is once, few, many or the class of an expanded clone; other rows omit it.

TGCAGCGTTGAGGGACTAGCTATTGAGCAGTTCTTC,CSVEGLAIEQFF,.,TRBJ2-1,TRBD2,TRBV29-1
TGTGCCAGCAGCCGGACAGGGTTTCAGCCCCAGCATTTT,CASSRTGFQPQHF,.,TRBJ1-5,TRBD1,TRBV9
TGCGCCAGCAGCTTGGATCTCTCCTACGAGCAGTACTTC,CASSLDLSYEQYF,.,TRBJ2-7,.,TRBV5-1
TGCAGCGTTGCCCGAAAACTCATCAATGAGCAGTTCTTC,CSVARKLINEQFF,.,TRBJ2-1,.,TRBV29-1
TGTGCCAGCAGTTTTTGGGACAGAGGGTATGGCTACACCTTC,CASSFWDRGYGYTF,.,TRBJ1-2,TRBD1,TRBV27
TGCGCCAGCAGCTTGGCAGGGGAGGGTCGGTACTTC,CASSLAGEGRYF,once,TRBJ2-7,.,TRBV5-1
TGTGCCAGCAGCCCGAGGGGAGGCTCTGGAAACACCATATATTTT,CASSPRGGSGNTIYF,.,TRBJ1-3,.,TRBV7-6
TGTGCCAGCAGCTCCCGGGTTGGGGGGGGTTACAATGAGCAGTTCTTC,CASSSRVGGGYNEQFF,.,TRBJ2-1,TRBD2,TRBV11-2
TGCGCCAGCAGGACAGGGGGCACGTCCTACAATGAGCAGTTCTTC,CASRTGGTSYNEQFF,.,TRBJ2-1,TRBD1,TRBV5-1
TGTGCCAGCAGTGACGTCAGGGGGGCGATGTATGGCTACACCTTC,CASSDVRGAMYGYTF,few,TRBJ1-2,TRBD1,TRBV2
TGCGCCAGCTTCCTCGGACAGGGAATAGGACAAGAGACCCAGTACTTC,CASFLGQGIGQETQYF,.,TRBJ2-5,TRBD1,TRBV5-1
TGTGCCAGCAGTTCCCAGGCGGCGGGTGCTGGGGCCAACGTCCTGACTTTC,CASSSQAAGAGANVLTF,once,TRBJ2-6,.,TRBV27
TGTGCCAGCTCACCATTTGATCCTGGACTAGCGAAAGATGAGCAGTTCTTC,CASSPFDPGLAKDEQFF,.,TRBJ2-1,TRBD2,TRBV18
TGTGCCAGCAGTTCTGACTCCGAATATGGCTACACCTTC,CASSSDSEYGYTF,.,TRBJ1-2,.,TRBV6-2/TRBV6-3
TGCGCCAGCAGCCAGACAGCTTATAGTGGGGGAGGGTGGGAGCAGTTCTTC,CASSQTAYSGGGWEQFF,.,TRBJ2-1,TRBD2,TRBV4-1
TGTGCCAGCAGTTCCCAGGGCTCTGGGGCCAACGTCCTGACTTTC,CASSSQGSGANVLTF,.,TRBJ2-6,.,TRBV28
TGCAGCGCAAGGGGGACTACCAATGAGCAGTTCTTC,CSARGTTNEQFF,.,TRBJ2-1,.,TRBV29-1
TGTGCCACCAGCAGAAATAACAGGGGTAGTCGTGGCTACACCTTC,CATSRNNRGSRGYTF,.,TRBJ1-2,TRBD1,TRBV15
TGTGCCAGCAGTTTTGGTCAGGTCCACACCATATATTTT,CASSFGQVHTIYF,.,TRBJ1-3,.,TRBV12-3/TRBV12-4
TGCGCCACCCTCCTTCATCTGGTTAGCTCACCCCTCCACTTT,CATLLHLVSSPLHF,.,TRBJ1-6,.,TRBV5-1
TGTGCCAGCAGCTCGGGACTAGCGGGAGGACAGTTCTTC,CASSSGLAGGQFF,.,TRBJ2-1,TRBD2,TRBV7-9
TGTGCCAGCAGCTTGGGAGGTCCCAATCAGCCCCAGCATTTT,CASSLGGPNQPQHF,.,TRBJ1-5,.,TRBV5-4
TGCAGTGCTAGTGTCGGGGTGAACACTGAAGCTTTCTTT,CSASVGVNTEAFF,.,TRBJ1-1,.,TRBV20-1
TGTGCCAGCAGCCGTATGGGAGCTAACTATGGCTACACCTTC,CASSRMGANYGYTF,once,TRBJ1-2,.,TRBV11-2
TGTGCCAGCAGCGTTGTAATAAGCGGGAGGGCGGGTGAGCAGTTCTTC,CASSVVISGRAGEQFF,once,TRBJ2-1,TRBD2,TRBV9
TGTGCCAGCAGCCCCTGGTGGGCCAACTCTGGGGCCAACGTCCTGACTTTC,CASSPWWANSGANVLTF,.,TRBJ2-6,.,TRBV5-8
TGTGCCAGCAGTTTAACAGGGCTGAACACTGAAGCTTTCTTT,CASSLTGLNTEAFF,.,TRBJ1-1,.,TRBV27
TGTGCCAGCAGCCCATTTGGGGGGGACACTGAAGCTTTCTTT,CASSPFGGDTEAFF,.,TRBJ1-1,.,TRBV3-1/TRBV3-2
TGTGCCAGCTCACCCGGACAGCAAGAGACCCAGTACTTC,CASSPGQQETQYF,.,TRBJ2-5,.,TRBV18
TGTGCCAGCAGTTTTGGCGGGCCCTACGAGCAGTACTTC,CASSFGGPYEQYF,.,TRBJ2-7,.,TRBV12-3/TRBV12-4
TGCAGTGCTAGTCGCCTAGCGGGACTCTACGAGCAGTACTTC,CSASRLAGLYEQYF,.,TRBJ2-7,TRBD2,TRBV20-1
TGTGCCACCAGTGCCCCCGCGGAGTACAATGAGCAGTTCTTC,CATSAPAEYNEQFF,.,TRBJ2-1,.,TRBV24-1
TGTGCCAGCCTAGGACTGTACTCCTACGAGCAGTACTTC,CASLGLYSYEQYF,few,TRBJ2-7,.,TRBV6-5
TGTGCCACCTTAAAGCGGGGGTTCCAGGGAAACACCATATATTTT,CATLKRGFQGNTIYF,once,TRBJ1-3,.,TRBV19
TGTGCCAGCAGTTTGTCGGGCACAGATACGCAGTATTTT,CASSLSGTDTQYF,few,TRBJ2-3,.,TRBV12-3/TRBV12-4
TGTGCCAGCAGCCATTGGAAACAGGGCGGTGAGCAGTTCTTC,CASSHWKQGGEQFF,.,TRBJ2-1,.,TRBV5-4
TGCAGCGTCCGCCGGGGGGGGCAAGAGACCCAGTACTTC,CSVRRGGQETQYF,.,TRBJ2-5,TRBD2,TRBV29-1
TGCGCCAGCAGCTTGGCCGACGCACAGGACACTGAAGCTTTCTTT,CASSLADAQDTEAFF,.,TRBJ1-1,.,TRBV5-1
TGTGCCAGCAGCGGGAGGAACTCCTACAATGAGCAGTTCTTC,CASSGRNSYNEQFF,.,TRBJ2-1,.,TRBV7-3
TGTGCCAGCAGTTCGACGGGACTAGCGGGAATGAATGAGCAGTTCTTC,CASSSTGLAGMNEQFF,.,TRBJ2-1,TRBD2,TRBV6-5
TGTGCCACAAATTTGGGGCTGGGCACTGAAGCTTTCTTT,CATNLGLGTEAFF,.,TRBJ1-1,.,TRBV10-3
TGCAGCGTTGAGACAGGGAGTCTTGACGAGCAGTACTTC,CSVETGSLDEQYF,.,TRBJ2-7,TRBD1,TRBV29-1
TGCAGTGCTAGTAGCGGGGGAGCCTACGAGCAGTACTTC,CSASSGGAYEQYF,.,TRBJ2-7,TRBD2,TRBV20-1
TGTGCCAGTAGACGGACTAGCTTAAGCCTGAGTGGCACCGGGGAGCTGTTTTTT,CASRRTSLSLSGTGELFF,.,TRBJ2-2,TRBD2,TRBV19
TGTGCCAGCAGTCCACCCAGCGGGAGGGCACTCAATGAGCAGTTCTTC,CASSPPSGRALNEQFF,.,TRBJ2-1,TRBD2,TRBV11-2